The 10 T cell receptor beta chains below all came from one sample that was sequenced in a study of post-analysis software for immune sequencing data. Study results and caveats: Five TRBV segments (TRBV5-6, TRBV5-1 and TRBV20-1 among them) occurred more frequently in patients than in controls.

Their antigens remain unidentified. The authors incorporated unique molecular identifiers into the TCR beta cDNA libraries. TCRdb re-called the PCR reads through MiXCR, storing one row per CDR3 protein. The sample has 750,000 to 950,000 distinct CDR3 sequences, about 53% seen once. Sequencing input: blood. These receptors were collected from a girl between 5 and 17 years old with multiple sclerosis.

This clonotype occurred a few times. The genes are TRBV20-1 and TRBJ1-2; D might be TRBD1 (5 bases). From germline, CDR1 is DFQATT and CDR2 SNEGSKA (reference sequence). There are 12 residues in the CDR3. Trimming removed 5 bases from V and 0 bases from J, with 7 bases in between. CDR3 bases: TGCAGTGCTGGAGGGGCTAACTATGGCTACACCTTC. It translates to CSAGGANYGYTF.

This chain uses TRBV29-1 with TRBJ2-7, with D perhaps being TRBD1 or TRBD2 (5 bases each). CDR3 length: 14 amino acids. V was pared by 6 bases and J by 5 bases, with 20 bases between. In germline, CDR1 is SQVTM, CDR2 ANQGSEA. The CDR3, as DNA: TGCAGCGTGGGGGTCCCCGGGACGGTCGACGAGCAGTACTTC. This codes for CSVGVPGTVDEQYF.

This clonotype was found a few times. The rearrangement joins TRBV20-1 to TRBJ2-5, with a possible D match to TRBD2 (6 bases). The germline V and J ends were trimmed by 4 bases and 1 base, with 16 bases remaining between them. This CDR3 is 15 amino acids long. Per germline, CDR1 DFQATT and CDR2 SNEGSKA (reference sequence). CDR3 coding DNA: TGCAGTGCTACGGTGGAGGGACTGCGCCAAGAGACCCAGTACTTC. Translation: CSATVEGLRQETQYF.

The genes are TRBV5-1 and TRBJ2-1, with 7 bases identical to TRBD2. Germline V gene lookup returns CDR1 SGHRS and CDR2 YFSETQ. V lost 0 bases to trimming and J lost 12 bases; unmatched junction nucleotides: 15. The CDR3 is 16 residues long. CDR3: CASSLASGVLEGWQFF. The CDR3, as DNA: TGCGCCAGCAGCTTGGCGAGCGGGGTCCTAGAGGGTTGGCAGTTCTTC.

This rearrangement joins TRBV29-1 to TRBJ2-4, with 7 bases fitting TRBD1. The better agreement between TRBJ2-7 and the DNA end casts doubt on the J call. The germline V gene encodes CDR1 SQVTM and CDR2 ANQGSEA. The CDR3 loop spans 13 amino acids. The CDR3 DNA follows: TGCAGCGTTGTGAGACAGGGTCGGAGCGAGCAGTACTTC. This translates into CSVVRQGRSEQYF.

The J gene is TRBJ2-6, the V gene TRBV10-3; D is perhaps TRBD2 (5 bases). Trimming removed 4 bases at V and 0 bases at J, with 10 bases between. The CDR3 is 16 amino acids. Germline V gives CDR1 ENHRY, CDR2 SYGVKD. The DNA of the CDR3 is TGTGCCATCAGTGTGAGGGCCGGCTCTGGGGCCAACGTCCTGACTTTC. Translation: CAISVRAGSGANVLTF.

Comments on this clonotype: Just one base apart from a much larger clone, this may be a read error. V gene TRBV6-6 combines with J gene TRBJ1-2; no clear D. The CDR3 sequence is 14 residues long. CDR1 is MNHNY, CDR2 SVGAGI, per germline (reference sequence). The CDR3 nucleotides are TGTGCCAGCAGTCACGGACCGGAAGGCTATGGCCACACCTTC. Translated: CASSHGPEGYGHTF.

The V gene is TRBV5-1, the J gene TRBJ1-5; the D is unclear. Germline lookup yields CDR1 SGHRS and CDR2 YFSETQ. Deletions cut 0 bases from V and 2 bases from J, with 9 bases between. The CDR3 has 15 amino acids. The CDR3 DNA follows: TGCGCCAGCAGCTTGGCGCCAGGAGGCAATCAGCCCCAGCATTTT. As protein: CASSLAPGGNQPQHF.

This chain uses TRBV5-1 with TRBJ2-4; D unclear. The end of the DNA fits TRBJ2-7 better, so the J call may be wrong. CDR3 length equals 14 residues. The V gene's germline CDR1 is SGHRS and CDR2 YFSETQ. CDR3 in amino acids: CASNQESNRYEQYF. CDR3 in DNA: TGCGCCAGTAATCAGGAATCCAACCGCTACGAGCAGTACTTC.

This clonotype has at least ten counts. CDR3 sequence: CSARVGLGQADTQYF. As DNA, the CDR3 is TGCAGTGCTAGAGTTGGACTAGGACAAGCAGATACGCAGTATTTT. The chain combines TRBV20-1 with TRBJ2-3, with TRBD2 matching 7 bases. This CDR3 is 15 amino acids long. The V gene end was trimmed by 1 base and the J gene end by 4 bases; junction bases not matched to a gene: 8. Looked up from germline, CDR1 is DFQATT and CDR2 is SNEGSKA (reference sequence).